This passage covers 12 T cell receptor beta chains from one sample sequenced in a study of shared clonotypes between healthy human individuals. Produced via immunoSEQ multiplex PCR; TCRdb's table is partial and in-frame only. Found here are roughly 2.5 million clones, around 94% of them singletons; the top ten hold 0.13% to 0.15%. Sequencing input: naive CD4+ T cells sorted from blood. The subset denotes: CD45RA+ positively selected. Receptors were obtained from a man younger than 35 in good health.

The genes are TRBV2 and TRBJ2-1; TRBD1 is a possible D gene (6 bases). The CDR3 runs 12 residues. Trimming took 11 bases from V and 4 from J, leaving 12 bases between them. CDR1 is SNHLY, CDR2 FYNNEI, per germline. CDR3 sequence (DNA): TGTGCCTCAGGGGACACATACAATGAGCAGTTCTTC. Protein product: CASGDTYNEQFF.

This chain connects TRBV19 to TRBJ2-5; 8 bases line up with TRBD1. With 4 bases clipped from V and 1 base from J, the junction kept 5 bases outside the gene matches. The CDR3 length is 15 residues. Looked up from germline, CDR1 is LNHDA and CDR2 is SQIVND (reference sequence). The CDR3 reads CASSKRTGTQETQYF. Written as DNA, the CDR3 is TGTGCCAGTAGTAAACGGACAGGGACCCAAGAGACCCAGTACTTC.

The V gene is TRBV5-1, the J gene TRBJ1-2, with D possibly matching TRBD1 (5 bases). Trimming left V 0 bases short and J 3 bases short, with 9 bases between. Germline V lookup: CDR1 SGHRS, CDR2 YFSETQ. The CDR3 consists of 14 residues. The CDR3: CASSLEGLDYGYTF. The CDR3 bases are TGCGCCAGCAGCTTGGAGGGGTTGGACTATGGCTACACCTTC.

This clone was counted a few times. Other DNA sequences of this sample code for an identical CDR3. J is TRBJ1-1 and V is TRBV6-6; D is unresolved. V was cut by 1 base and J by 1 base, with 4 bases left in between. Germline-derived CDR1 and CDR2 are MNHNY and SVGAGI (reference sequence). The CDR3 covers 13 residues. Here the CDR3 DNA reads TGTGCCAGCAGTTACTTAGGGAACACTGAAGCTTTCTTT. Protein: CASSYLGNTEAFF.

The chain is built from TRBV7-8 and TRBJ2-2; unclear D gene. V dropped 1 base and J dropped 1 base, with 7 bases sitting between them. The germline V gene has CDR1 SGHVS and CDR2 FQNEAQ. There are 15 residues in the CDR3. This chain's CDR3 is CASSLGPQNTGELFF. The CDR3 nucleotides read TGTGCCAGCAGCTTAGGTCCTCAGAACACCGGGGAGCTGTTTTTT.

This sequence joins TRBV5-1 and TRBJ2-1; D is uncertain. This CDR3 contains 15 residues. V was trimmed by 0 bases and J by 5 bases, leaving 12 bases between them. Germline loops: CDR1 SGHRS, CDR2 YFSETQ. The CDR3 is CASSLAAQANNEQFF. The DNA for the CDR3 is TGCGCCAGCAGCTTGGCCGCGCAGGCCAACAATGAGCAGTTCTTC.

The chain combines TRBV19 with TRBJ2-2, with D possibly called TRBD1 or TRBD2 (5 bases each). Trimming took off 9 bases at V and 0 bases at J, with 11 bases between the two ends. Germline assignment: CDR1 LNHDA and CDR2 SQIVND (reference sequence). The length of the CDR3 is 14 residues. The CDR3 loop reads CASRRDPNTGELFF. The CDR3 DNA reads TGTGCCAGCCGCCGGGACCCGAACACCGGGGAGCTGTTTTTT.

The chain couples TRBV11-2 to TRBJ2-3; the D gene could be TRBD1 or TRBD2 (6 bases each). The V end lost 5 bases, the J end lost 3 bases, and 15 bases lay between the germline ends. This CDR3 contains 15 residues. Germline V gene data show CDR1 as SGHAT and CDR2 as FQNNGV. The CDR3: CASSPRGQKTDTQYF. CDR3 nucleotides: TGTGCCAGCAGCCCCCGGGGGCAGAAAACAGATACGCAGTATTTT.

The V gene is TRBV11-3, the J gene TRBJ2-7; the D call may be TRBD1 or TRBD2 (6 bases each). Germline V gene lookup returns CDR1 SGHNT and CDR2 YENEEA. V was pared by 5 bases and J by 0 bases, with 17 bases between. The CDR3 is 16 amino acids. CDR3 sequence: CASSVGGRGASYEQYF. DNA for the CDR3: TGTGCCAGCAGCGTCGGGGGAAGGGGGGCCTCCTACGAGCAGTACTTC.

The J gene is TRBJ1-4, the V gene TRBV27, with a possible D match to TRBD1 (6 bases). CDR1 and CDR2 from the germline V gene are MNHEY and SMNVEV (reference sequence). CDR3 size: 17 residues. The ends were cut back, 0 bases at V and 7 bases at J, with 18 bases in the middle. The CDR3 bases are TGTGCCAGCAGTTTATCGGGGGCGGGCTCTATGGGTGAAAAACTGTTTTTT. Protein product: CASSLSGAGSMGEKLFF.

The chain combines TRBV2 with TRBJ2-5, with a possible D match to TRBD2 (5 bases). The CDR3 runs 13 residues. The V and J ends lost 5 bases and 5 bases respectively, with 12 bases between them. CDR1 SNHLY and CDR2 FYNNEI come from the germline V gene. The CDR3 DNA is TGTGCCAGCAGTCCCGGGTCGGGGGAGACCCAGTACTTC. Amino acids: CASSPGSGETQYF.

CDR3 residues: CASSFRDRPYEQYF. The CDR3 DNA follows: TGTGCCAGCAGTTTCCGGGACAGGCCCTACGAGCAGTACTTC. The gene calls are TRBV27 and TRBJ2-7; 8 nucleotides line up with TRBD1. J was trimmed by 2 bases and V by 3 bases; bases with no gene match: 3. The germline V gene has CDR1 MNHEY and CDR2 SMNVEV (reference sequence). The CDR3 is made up of 14 amino acids.